This passage covers 25 T cell receptor beta chains from one sample sequenced in a study of blood T cell repertoires in COVID-19. Repertoires were generated with immunoSEQ multiplex PCR, while TCRdb's copy carries only in-frame clones and drops some. The sample holds about 200,000 clones, 82% seen once. Sequencing was done on a sample of peripheral blood. These receptors all come from a human donor with acute or convalescent COVID-19. The donor label of this sample is uncertain.

The genes are TRBV5-1 and TRBJ2-3; TRBD1 matches 7 bases. J lost 7 bases, V lost 3 bases, and 23 bases had no gene match. Germline V gene sequence: CDR1 SGHRS, CDR2 YFSETQ. The CDR3 loop spans 19 amino acids. The CDR3 spells CASSSLGGGQMGRGNTQYF. The CDR3 DNA reads as TGCGCCAGCAGCTCCCTTGGTGGGGGACAGATGGGCCGAGGGAATACGCAGTATTTT.

The chain joins TRBV27 to TRBJ2-3; 14 bases are shared with TRBD2. The trim removed 0 bases at V and 2 bases at J, leaving 4 bases unmatched. This CDR3 is built from 18 residues. CDR1 MNHEY and CDR2 SMNVEV come from the germline V gene (reference sequence). DNA of the CDR3: TGTGCCAGCAGTTTATCATGGACTAGCGGGAGGATCACAGATACGCAGTATTTT. Protein product: CASSLSWTSGRITDTQYF.

The rearrangement links TRBV19 to TRBJ2-4, with D tentatively TRBD2 (5 bases). V was cut by 6 bases and J by 0 bases, with 6 bases left in between. The germline gives CDR1 LNHDA, CDR2 SQIVND (reference sequence). The CDR3 sequence is 13 residues long. For the CDR3, the DNA is TGTGCCAGTAGGGACTTAGCCAAAAACATTCAGTACTTC. As protein: CASRDLAKNIQYF.

This clone was seen only a few times. The gene calls are TRBV18 and TRBJ2-5, with 13 bases identical to TRBD2. Germline V gene data show CDR1 as KGHSH and CDR2 as LQKENI. With 2 bases clipped from V and 5 bases from J, the junction kept 11 bases outside the gene matches. The CDR3 spans 18 residues. The CDR3 DNA follows: TGTGCCAGCTCACCAAGACTAGCGGGAGGCGGGGCAAAGGAGACCCAGTACTTC. Translation gives CASSPRLAGGGAKETQYF.

This clone was seen only a few times. The chain recombines TRBV7-2 with TRBJ1-5; 11 nucleotides line up with TRBD1. The length of the CDR3 is 16 residues. Germline V gene lookup returns CDR1 SGHTA and CDR2 FQGNSA. J lost 7 bases, V lost 5 bases, and 10 bases had no gene match. The CDR3 sequence: CASSAAARDRGQPQHF. The CDR3 DNA is TGTGCCAGCAGCGCAGCCGCCCGGGACAGGGGGCAGCCCCAGCATTTT.

The chain combines TRBV4-1 with TRBJ2-7, with a weak D call TRBD2 (6 bases). V was shortened by 0 bases and J by 5 bases, with 14 bases between the two germline ends. CDR3 size: 15 residues. The germline CDR1 and CDR2 sequences are MGHRA and YSYEKL. The CDR3 is CASSQDWGGIDEQYF. The CDR3 coding sequence is TGCGCCAGCAGCCAAGATTGGGGCGGGATTGACGAGCAGTACTTC.

The chain is built from TRBV12-3 or TRBV12-4 and TRBJ2-7; D possibly corresponds to TRBD2 (5 bases). This CDR3 spans 13 amino acids. V lost 6 bases to trimming and J lost 5 bases, with 14 bases between them. In DNA, the CDR3 is TGTGCCAGCAGGGGGAGTACTTCCCACGAGCAGTACTTC. This sequence encodes CASRGSTSHEQYF.

The chain recombines TRBV10-2 with TRBJ2-7; a weak D match, TRBD2 (6 bases). The CDR3 length is 13 residues. The germline gives CDR1 WSHSY, CDR2 SAAADI. The V end lost 8 bases, the J end lost 6 bases, and 17 bases lay between the germline ends. The CDR3 sequence: CASYDLMGGEQYF. DNA for the CDR3: TGCGCCAGCTACGATCTAATGGGGGGCGAGCAGTACTTC.

The genes are TRBV2 and TRBJ2-3, with 13 bases lining up with TRBD2. The J segment lost 2 bases and the V segment lost 3 bases, leaving 8 bases of the junction unmatched. The germline V gene encodes CDR1 SNHLY and CDR2 FYNNEI. The CDR3 totals 18 residues. The CDR3 loop is CASSDLGLAGITTDTQYF. CDR3 DNA sequence: TGTGCCAGCAGTGACCTGGGACTAGCGGGAATTACCACAGATACGCAGTATTTT.

The rearrangement links TRBV28 to TRBJ1-1; 7 bases match TRBD1. Trimming at V came to 5 bases and at J to 10 bases, leaving 10 bases not matched to a gene. CDR3 length: 13 amino acids. CDR1 and CDR2 (germline): MDHEN, SYDVKM. In DNA form, the CDR3 reads TGTGCCAGCAGTCTACAAGACAGGGTTAGAGCTTTCTTT. Protein: CASSLQDRVRAFF.

This chain links TRBV28 with TRBJ1-1; the D is unclear. Trimming removed 3 bases at V and 4 bases at J, with 9 bases between. Germline-derived CDR1 and CDR2 are MDHEN and SYDVKM. The CDR3 runs to 13 residues. CDR3 in amino acids: CASSLGSFTEAFF. DNA of the CDR3: TGTGCCAGCAGTTTGGGCAGTTTCACTGAAGCTTTCTTT.

The chain links TRBV19 to TRBJ2-2; 15 bases agree with TRBD2. The CDR3 has 16 amino acids. With V trimmed by 5 bases and J by 4 bases, 2 bases remained unmatched. Germline V gene data show CDR1 as LNHDA and CDR2 as SQIVND (reference sequence). The CDR3 DNA reads as TGTGCCAGTAGTCAGGGACTAGCGGGAGGCACCGGGGAGCTGTTTTTT. Translating gives CASSQGLAGGTGELFF.

V gene TRBV19 combines with J gene TRBJ2-3, with D tentatively TRBD2 (6 bases). CDR1 is LNHDA, CDR2 SQIVND, per germline (reference sequence). The CDR3 is 16 amino acids. V was clipped by 1 base and J by 0 bases, with 11 bases between them. CDR3 sequence: CASSIVAGISTDTQYF. The CDR3 DNA sequence: TGTGCCAGTAGTATAGTCGCGGGGATTAGCACAGATACGCAGTATTTT.

V gene TRBV6-5 combines with J gene TRBJ1-3, with a tentative D call TRBD1 (6 bases). V shed 2 bases and J shed 2 bases, with 10 bases lying between them. The CDR3 loop spans 15 amino acids. From germline, CDR1 is MNHEY and CDR2 SVGAGI. CDR3 sequence: CASSYNRVTGNTIYF. The CDR3 DNA is TGTGCCAGCAGTTACAACAGGGTAACTGGAAACACCATATATTTT.

This chain links TRBV2 with TRBJ2-1; TRBD2 agrees at 9 bases. The V gene end was trimmed by 6 bases and the J gene end by 4 bases; junction bases not matched to a gene: 7. This CDR3 comprises 15 residues. Germline V CDR1 and CDR2: SNHLY, FYNNEI. CDR3 coding DNA: TGTGCCAGCAGGATCCTAGCGGGATTATACAATGAGCAGTTCTTC. It is translated as CASRILAGLYNEQFF.

V gene TRBV4-1 combines with J gene TRBJ1-4; 10 bases line up with TRBD1. J gave up 4 bases and V 2 bases, and 7 bases lay outside the gene matches. The CDR3 length is 17 residues. The V gene's germline CDR1 is MGHRA and CDR2 YSYEKL. The CDR3 loop reads CASSQPPDRGLNEKLFF. For the CDR3, the DNA is TGCGCCAGCAGCCAACCCCCCGACAGGGGGCTTAATGAAAAACTGTTTTTT.

This sequence joins TRBV5-4 and TRBJ2-5; D remains unclear. There are 14 residues in the CDR3. Per germline, CDR1 SGHNT and CDR2 YYREEE (reference sequence). Trimming stripped 4 bases from V and 4 bases from J, with 14 bases between. The CDR3 sequence: CASSIRTYPETQYF. The DNA of the CDR3 is TGTGCCAGCAGCATCCGAACCTATCCAGAGACCCAGTACTTC.

The J gene is TRBJ1-5, the V gene TRBV25-1; D ambiguous. From germline, CDR1 is MGHDK and CDR2 SYGVNS. CDR3 length: 16 residues. V lost 2 bases, J lost 1 base, and 12 bases lay in between. The CDR3 reads CASSETQKKSNQPQHF. CDR3 nucleotide sequence: TGTGCCAGCAGTGAAACCCAGAAGAAAAGCAATCAGCCCCAGCATTTT.

This clone was seen a few times. This sequence joins TRBV19 and TRBJ1-1, with D hard to call. The germline CDR1 and CDR2 sequences are LNHDA and SQIVND (reference sequence). The CDR3 totals 13 residues. V was pared by 5 bases and J by 1 base, with 8 bases between. As DNA, the CDR3 is TGTGCCAGTAGTTTCCGGTCGAACACTGAAGCTTTCTTT. This translates into CASSFRSNTEAFF.

This sequence joins TRBV2 and TRBJ2-3; 8 bases are shared with TRBD2. V lost 4 bases, J lost 4 bases, and 1 base stayed unmatched. The CDR3 sequence is 13 residues long. Germline V gene lookup returns CDR1 SNHLY and CDR2 FYNNEI. The CDR3 sequence: CASSAGGADTQYF. DNA for the CDR3: TGTGCCAGCAGTGCCGGGGGGGCAGATACGCAGTATTTT.

V usage is TRBV18 and J usage is TRBJ2-7; 10 bases match TRBD1. The germline CDR1 and CDR2 sequences are KGHSH and LQKENI. V lost 1 base and J lost 3; bases outside the gene matches: 9. The CDR3 length is 17 residues. CDR3 coding DNA: TGTGCCAGCTCACCACTTACGTCAGGACAGGGGGTCTACGAGCAGTACTTC. This sequence encodes CASSPLTSGQGVYEQYF.

The chain carries TRBV20-1 and TRBJ2-5, with TRBD2 identical over 7 bases. Germline CDR1 DFQATT, CDR2 SNEGSKA (reference sequence). V trimming: 3 bases; J trimming: 2 bases; junction bases outside the gene matches: 9. This CDR3 is 15 amino acids long. The CDR3 loop is CSASKASGSQETQYF. CDR3 DNA sequence: TGCAGTGCTAGTAAGGCTAGCGGCTCACAAGAGACCCAGTACTTC.

The genes are TRBV5-5 and TRBJ1-3; D not resolved. The CDR3 extends over 16 amino acids. Germline CDR1 SGHKS, CDR2 YYEKEE (reference sequence). V lost 0 bases to trimming and J lost 0 bases, with 10 bases between them. CDR3 bases: TGTGCCAGCAGCTTGGGCGCCGTAAGCTCTGGAAACACCATATATTTT. Translated: CASSLGAVSSGNTIYF.

The chain links TRBV19 to TRBJ2-3; 10 bases fit TRBD1. The CDR3 contains 15 residues. V trimming: 3 bases; J trimming: 2 bases; junction bases outside the gene matches: 2. The germline V gene encodes CDR1 LNHDA and CDR2 SQIVND (reference sequence). CDR3 nucleotides: TGTGCCAGTAGTATGGGGACAGGGGTCACAGATACGCAGTATTTT. Translated: CASSMGTGVTDTQYF.

This clone showed up just a few times. CDR3 nucleotides: TGTGCCAGCAACGCGGGACTAGCCTACGAGCAGTACTTC. It is translated as CASNAGLAYEQYF. This chain joins TRBV12-3 or TRBV12-4 and TRBJ2-7; 8 bases are a match to TRBD2. CDR3 size: 13 residues. The V and J ends lost 7 bases and 2 bases, in that order; junction bases with no gene match: 4.